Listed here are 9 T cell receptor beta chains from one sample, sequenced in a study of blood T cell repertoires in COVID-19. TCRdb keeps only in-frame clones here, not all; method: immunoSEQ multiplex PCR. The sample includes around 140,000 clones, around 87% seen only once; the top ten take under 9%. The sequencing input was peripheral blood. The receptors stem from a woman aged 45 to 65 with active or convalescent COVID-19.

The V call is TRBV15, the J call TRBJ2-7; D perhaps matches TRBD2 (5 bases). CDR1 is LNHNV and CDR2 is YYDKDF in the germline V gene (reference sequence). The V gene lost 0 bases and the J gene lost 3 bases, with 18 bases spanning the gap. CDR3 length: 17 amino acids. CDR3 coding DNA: TGTGCCACCAGCAGAGATCGGGCTAGCCTTACCCTCTACGAGCAGTACTTC. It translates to CATSRDRASLTLYEQYF.

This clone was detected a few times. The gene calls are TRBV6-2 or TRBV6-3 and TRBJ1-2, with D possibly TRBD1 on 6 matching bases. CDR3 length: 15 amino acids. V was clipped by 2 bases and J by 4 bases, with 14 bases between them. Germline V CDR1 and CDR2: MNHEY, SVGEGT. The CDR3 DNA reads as TGTGCCAGCAGTTACGCCACAGGGTTCGGCTATGGCTACACCTTC. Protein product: CASSYATGFGYGYTF.

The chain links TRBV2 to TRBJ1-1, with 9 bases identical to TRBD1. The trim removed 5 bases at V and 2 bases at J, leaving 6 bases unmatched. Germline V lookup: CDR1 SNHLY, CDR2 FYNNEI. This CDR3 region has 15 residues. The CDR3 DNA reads TGTGCCAGCAGTCGAAACAGGGGGCACAACACTGAAGCTTTCTTT. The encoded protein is CASSRNRGHNTEAFF.

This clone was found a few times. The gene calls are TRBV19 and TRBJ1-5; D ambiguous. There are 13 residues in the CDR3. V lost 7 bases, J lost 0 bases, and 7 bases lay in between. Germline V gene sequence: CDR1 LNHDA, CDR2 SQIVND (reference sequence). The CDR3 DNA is TGTGCCAGTAAAACTAATAGCAATCAGCCCCAGCATTTT. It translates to CASKTNSNQPQHF.

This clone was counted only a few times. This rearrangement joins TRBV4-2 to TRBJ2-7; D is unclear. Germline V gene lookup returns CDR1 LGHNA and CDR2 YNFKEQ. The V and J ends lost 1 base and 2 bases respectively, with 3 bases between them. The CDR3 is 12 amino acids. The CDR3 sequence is CASSQGAYEQYF. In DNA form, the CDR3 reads TGTGCCAGCAGCCAAGGAGCCTACGAGCAGTACTTC.

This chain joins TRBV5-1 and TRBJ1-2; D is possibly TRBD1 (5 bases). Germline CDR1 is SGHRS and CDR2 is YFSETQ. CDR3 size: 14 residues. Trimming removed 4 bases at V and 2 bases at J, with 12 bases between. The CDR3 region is CASSRGGVNYGYTF. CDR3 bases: TGCGCCAGCAGCAGGGGCGGGGTAAACTATGGCTACACCTTC. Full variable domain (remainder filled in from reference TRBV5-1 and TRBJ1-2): KAGVTQTPRYLIKTRGQQVTLSCSPISGHRSVSWYQQTPGQGLQFLFEYFSETQRNKGNFPGRFSGRQFSNSRSEMNVSTLELGDSALYLCASSRGGVNYGYTFGSGTRLTVV.

CDR3 sequence: CASSQTPGPSTNEKLFF. The CDR3 DNA follows: TGCGCCAGCAGTCAAACCCCAGGCCCTTCAACTAATGAAAAACTGTTTTTT. The J gene is TRBJ1-4, the V gene TRBV23-1; no clear D gene. TRBV23-1 is an open reading frame, and its role is uncertain. CDR3 length equals 17 residues. The V end was cut by 2 bases, the J end by 0 bases, with 13 bases between.

CDR3 residues: CASSIEQGDGYTF. The CDR3 DNA is TGTGCCAGTAGTATTGAACAGGGCGACGGCTACACCTTC. The chain has TRBV19 and TRBJ1-2, with D maybe TRBD1 (6 bases). CDR3 length: 13 residues. Germline V lookup: CDR1 LNHDA, CDR2 SQIVND (reference sequence). V lost 3 bases, J lost 8 bases, and 13 bases lay in between.

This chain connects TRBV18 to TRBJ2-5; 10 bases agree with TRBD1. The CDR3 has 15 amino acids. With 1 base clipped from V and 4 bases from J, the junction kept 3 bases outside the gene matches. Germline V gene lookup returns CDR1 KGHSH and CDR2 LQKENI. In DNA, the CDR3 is TGTGCCAGCTCACCACGACAGGGGGCGCGAGAGACCCAGTACTTC. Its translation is CASSPRQGARETQYF.